Listed below are T cell receptor beta chains from one sample, sequenced in a study of blood T cell repertoires in COVID-19. The method was immunoSEQ multiplex PCR; TCRdb's version includes in-frame clones alone and lacks a portion of them. The repertoire holds 250,000 or so clones, with around 80% as singletons. Material: peripheral blood. The receptors originated from a woman of 80 years or more with acute or convalescent COVID-19. CDR3s include the opening cysteine and the closing phenylalanine or tryptophan. Each record gives: CDR3 protein, CDR3 DNA, D gene, J gene, clone size, V gene. The D gene is left open where the match is weak. Clone size is stated in some rows and not others, as once, few, many or a class when expanded.

CASSQVRTSGSLNEQFF	TGTGCCAGCAGCCAAGTACGGACTAGCGGGAGTCTCAATGAGCAGTTCTTC	TRBD2	TRBJ2-1	.	TRBV4-2
CASSPSLAGVETQYF	TGTGCCAGCAGCCCTTCTCTAGCGGGAGTAGAGACCCAGTACTTC	TRBD2	TRBJ2-5	.	TRBV5-4
CASSPQDRTETQYF	TGTGCCAGCAGCCCACAGGACAGGACGGAGACCCAGTACTTC	TRBD1	TRBJ2-5	few	TRBV11-3
CASTLDRANTEAFF	TGTGCCAGCACCCTTGACAGAGCGAACACTGAAGCTTTCTTT	.	TRBJ1-1	few	TRBV6-5
CASRPPNGLQETQYF	TGCGCCAGCAGGCCCCCTAATGGGCTCCAAGAGACCCAGTACTTC	.	TRBJ2-5	.	TRBV5-1
CASSKDRDQPQHF	TGTGCCAGCAGCAAAGACAGGGATCAGCCCCAGCATTTT	TRBD1	TRBJ1-5	.	TRBV3-1/TRBV3-2
CASSRTGKEETQYF	TGCGCCAGCAGCCGGACAGGGAAGGAGGAGACCCAGTACTTC	TRBD1	TRBJ2-5	.	TRBV5-1
CASSYGQGGYTF	TGTGCCAGCAGTTATGGACAGGGTGGCTACACCTTC	TRBD1	TRBJ1-2	.	TRBV6-5
CASSLEGYNSPLHF	TGCGCCAGCAGCTTGGAGGGGTATAATTCACCCCTCCACTTT	.	TRBJ1-6	.	TRBV5-1
CASSLLGGNTEAFF	TGTGCCAGCAGCTTGCTAGGAGGGAACACTGAAGCTTTCTTT	.	TRBJ1-1	.	TRBV5-8
CASSIAPGMVLNEKLFF	TGTGCCAGTAGTATAGCACCGGGGATGGTGTTGAATGAAAAACTGTTTTTT	.	TRBJ1-4	.	TRBV19
CASSLGQGDEQYF	TGCGCCAGCAGCCTGGGACAGGGAGACGAGCAGTACTTC	TRBD1	TRBJ2-7	.	TRBV4-3
CAIRDSDSYNSPLHF	TGTGCCATCAGGGACAGCGACTCCTATAATTCACCCCTCCACTTT	.	TRBJ1-6	.	TRBV10-3
CASSKVEGAGAEAFF	TGTGCCAGCAGCAAAGTTGAGGGGGCTGGGGCTGAAGCTTTCTTT	.	TRBJ1-1	.	TRBV21-1
CAWRSGGHEAFF	TGTGCCTGGAGATCAGGGGGCCATGAAGCTTTCTTT	TRBD1	TRBJ1-1	few	TRBV30